The clone carrying this T cell receptor (beta chain) was recorded only once. These data come from a study of blood T cell repertoires in COVID-19. Overall study: The samples span acute and convalescent COVID-19 from the United States, Italy and Spain. PBMCs, B-cell-depleted T cells, or T cells provided the cDNA or gDNA that made up the material.

In the original processing: It was from reference gene primer amplification that nucleated cell counts were estimated. Repertoires were generated with immunoSEQ multiplex PCR, while TCRdb's copy carries only in-frame clones and drops some. V, J and clone size are those of that table, while D and trimming were read from the DNA. Here the sample spans 65,000 to 90,000 clones, about 86% being singletons. CDR1 and CDR2 (germline): LGHDT, YNNKEL (reference sequence). CDR3 length: 15 residues. Trimming shortened V by 4 bases and J by 2 bases, and 14 bases separated the two germline ends. Sequenced input: peripheral blood. The J gene is TRBJ1-2, the V gene TRBV3-1 (or the pseudogene TRBV3-2); D is unclear. The source of this sequence is a human donor in a cohort sampled during active COVID-19. This CDR3 is CASSPTRQTNYGYTF. The CDR3 DNA is TGTGCCAGCAGCCCAACCCGACAAACCAACTATGGCTACACCTTC.